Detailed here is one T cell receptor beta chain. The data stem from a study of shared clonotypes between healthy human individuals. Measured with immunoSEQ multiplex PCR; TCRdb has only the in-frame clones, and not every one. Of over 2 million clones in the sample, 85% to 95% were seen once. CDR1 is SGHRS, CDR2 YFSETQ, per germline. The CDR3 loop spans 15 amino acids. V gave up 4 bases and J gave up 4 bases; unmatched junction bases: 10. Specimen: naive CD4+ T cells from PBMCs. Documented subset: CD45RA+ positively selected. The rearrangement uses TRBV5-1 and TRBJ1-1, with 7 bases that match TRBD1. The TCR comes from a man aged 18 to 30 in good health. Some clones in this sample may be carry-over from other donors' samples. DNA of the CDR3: TGCGCCAGCAGCCTTATACAGGGGAGTATCACTGAAGCTTTCTTT. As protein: CASSLIQGSITEAFF.